A single T cell receptor (beta chain) is shown here with its context. The CDR3 is 15 residues long. Germline V CDR1 and CDR2: MNHEY, SVGEGT. With 0 bases removed from V and 3 bases from J, the gap between germline ends came to 11 bases. Primers used in a second PCR of roughly 6 to 12 cycles were a sample-barcoded 5' primer and a J-beta primer mix. A single record per CDR3 protein comes from TCRdb applying MiXCR to the 5' RACE reads. The top ten clones hold about 20% of a sample with about 730,000 distinct CDR3 sequences, approximately 43% of them seen once. This specimen belongs to a study of blood T cells in healthy people across ages.

Sequenced sample: blood. The chain is built from TRBV6-2 or TRBV6-3 and TRBJ1-2; D unresolved. The sequence derives from a woman aged 55-69 years in good health. Written as DNA, the CDR3 is TGTGCCAGCAGTTACTCGGACCGGACGGACTATGGCTACACCTTC. It yields the protein CASSYSDRTDYGYTF.